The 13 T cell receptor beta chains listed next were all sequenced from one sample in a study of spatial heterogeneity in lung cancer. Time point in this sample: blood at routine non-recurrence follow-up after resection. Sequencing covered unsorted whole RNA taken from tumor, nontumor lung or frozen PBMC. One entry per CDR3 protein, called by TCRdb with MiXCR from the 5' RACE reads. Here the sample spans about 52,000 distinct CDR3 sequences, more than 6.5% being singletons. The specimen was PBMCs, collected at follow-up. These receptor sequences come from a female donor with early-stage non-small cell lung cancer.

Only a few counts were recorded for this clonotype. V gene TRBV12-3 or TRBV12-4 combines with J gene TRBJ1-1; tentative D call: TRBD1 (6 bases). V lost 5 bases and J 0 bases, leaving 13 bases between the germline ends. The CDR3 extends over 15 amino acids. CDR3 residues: CASSTQGLMNTEAFF. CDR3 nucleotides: TGTGCCAGCAGTACGCAGGGGCTCATGAACACTGAAGCTTTCTTT.

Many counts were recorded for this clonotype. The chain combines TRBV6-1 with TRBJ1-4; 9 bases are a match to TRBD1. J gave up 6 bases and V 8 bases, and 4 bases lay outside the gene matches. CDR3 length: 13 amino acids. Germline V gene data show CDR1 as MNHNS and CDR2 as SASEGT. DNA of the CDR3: TGTGCCAGCGGGGGACAGGGTCATGAAAAACTGTTTTTT. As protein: CASGGQGHEKLFF.

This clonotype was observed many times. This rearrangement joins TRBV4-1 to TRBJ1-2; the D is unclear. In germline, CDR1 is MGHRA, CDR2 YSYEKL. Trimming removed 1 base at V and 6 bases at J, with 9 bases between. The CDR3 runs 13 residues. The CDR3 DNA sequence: TGCGCCAGCAGCCAAGCCCTAAAGGATGGCTACACCTTC. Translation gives CASSQALKDGYTF.

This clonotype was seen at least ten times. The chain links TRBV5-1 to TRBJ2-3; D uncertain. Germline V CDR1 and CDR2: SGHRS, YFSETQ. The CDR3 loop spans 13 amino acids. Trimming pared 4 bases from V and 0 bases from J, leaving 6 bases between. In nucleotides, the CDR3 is TGCGCCAGCAGCGAGTATAGCACAGATACGCAGTATTTT. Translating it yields CASSEYSTDTQYF.

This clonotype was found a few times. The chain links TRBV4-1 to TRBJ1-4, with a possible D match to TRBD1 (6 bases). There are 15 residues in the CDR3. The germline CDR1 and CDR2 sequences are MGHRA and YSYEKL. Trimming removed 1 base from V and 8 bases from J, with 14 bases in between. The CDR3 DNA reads TGCGCCAGCAGCCAAGTATGGGGGCCGGGCGAAAAACTGTTTTTT. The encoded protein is CASSQVWGPGEKLFF.

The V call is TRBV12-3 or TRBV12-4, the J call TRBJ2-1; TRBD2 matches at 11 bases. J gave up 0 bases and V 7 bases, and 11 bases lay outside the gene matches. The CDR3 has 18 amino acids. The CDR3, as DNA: TGTGCCAGCATCCCTCTAGCGGGGGGCGAGAGCTCCTACAATGAGCAGTTCTTC. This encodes CASIPLAGGESSYNEQFF.

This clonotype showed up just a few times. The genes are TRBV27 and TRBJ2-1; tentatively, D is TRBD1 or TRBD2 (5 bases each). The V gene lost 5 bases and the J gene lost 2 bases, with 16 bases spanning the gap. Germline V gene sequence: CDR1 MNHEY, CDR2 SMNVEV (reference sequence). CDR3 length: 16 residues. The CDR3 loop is CASSASGTLPYNEQFF. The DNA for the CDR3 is TGTGCCAGCAGTGCCTCCGGGACGCTACCCTACAATGAGCAGTTCTTC.

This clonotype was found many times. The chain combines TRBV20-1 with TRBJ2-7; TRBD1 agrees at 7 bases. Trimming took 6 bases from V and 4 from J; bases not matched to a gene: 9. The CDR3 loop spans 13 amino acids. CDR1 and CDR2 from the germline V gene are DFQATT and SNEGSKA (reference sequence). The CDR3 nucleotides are TGCAGTGCGGCGACTGACAGGGCGTACGAGCAGTACTTC. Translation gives CSAATDRAYEQYF.

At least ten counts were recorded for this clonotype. The DNA of the CDR3 is TGTGCCAGCAGCTCCCTTCGGGCAGGGGGTTTTGACACTGAAGCTTTCTTT. It encodes CASSSLRAGGFDTEAFF. The J gene is TRBJ1-1, the V gene TRBV7-9; TRBD1 aligns across 7 bases. The CDR3 spans 17 residues. Germline-derived CDR1 and CDR2 are SEHNR and FQNEAQ (reference sequence). V was pared by 4 bases and J by 3 bases, with 14 bases of the junction left unmatched. Together with reference TRBV7-9 and TRBJ1-1, the CDR3 gives the full variable domain: DTGVSQNPRHKITKRGQNVTFRCDPISEHNRLYWYRQTLGQGPEFLTYFQNEAQLEKSRLLSDRFSAERPKGSFSTLEIQRTEQGDSAMYLCASSSLRAGGFDTEAFFGQGTRLTVV.

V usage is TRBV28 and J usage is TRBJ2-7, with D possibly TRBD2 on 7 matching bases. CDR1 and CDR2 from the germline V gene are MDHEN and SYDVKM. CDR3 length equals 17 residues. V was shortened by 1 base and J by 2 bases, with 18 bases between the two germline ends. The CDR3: CASSLFAWRGPPYEQYF. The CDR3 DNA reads TGTGCCAGCAGTTTATTCGCCTGGCGGGGGCCCCCCTACGAGCAGTACTTC.

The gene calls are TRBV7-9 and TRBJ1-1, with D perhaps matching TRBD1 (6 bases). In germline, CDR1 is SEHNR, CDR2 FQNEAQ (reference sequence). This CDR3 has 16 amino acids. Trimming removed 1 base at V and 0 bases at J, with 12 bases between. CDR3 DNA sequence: TGTGCCAGCAGCTTAGGTGACGGGACATTGAACACTGAAGCTTTCTTT. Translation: CASSLGDGTLNTEAFF.

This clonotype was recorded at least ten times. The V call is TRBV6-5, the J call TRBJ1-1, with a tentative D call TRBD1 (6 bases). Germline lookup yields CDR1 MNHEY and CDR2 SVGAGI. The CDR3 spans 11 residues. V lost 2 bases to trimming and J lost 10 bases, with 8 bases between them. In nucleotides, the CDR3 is TGTGCCAGCAGTTACAGGGGGTCAGCTTTCTTT. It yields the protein CASSYRGSAFF.

CDR3 DNA: TGTGCCAGCAGCTTAGGAGGGGCCCTAATCCAAGAGACCCAGTACTTC. It encodes CASSLGGALIQETQYF. The V call is TRBV11-2, the J call TRBJ2-5; TRBD1 or TRBD2 may be the D gene (5 bases each). The V gene's germline CDR1 is SGHAT and CDR2 FQNNGV. With 1 base removed from V and 1 base from J, the gap between germline ends came to 13 bases. The CDR3 has 16 residues.